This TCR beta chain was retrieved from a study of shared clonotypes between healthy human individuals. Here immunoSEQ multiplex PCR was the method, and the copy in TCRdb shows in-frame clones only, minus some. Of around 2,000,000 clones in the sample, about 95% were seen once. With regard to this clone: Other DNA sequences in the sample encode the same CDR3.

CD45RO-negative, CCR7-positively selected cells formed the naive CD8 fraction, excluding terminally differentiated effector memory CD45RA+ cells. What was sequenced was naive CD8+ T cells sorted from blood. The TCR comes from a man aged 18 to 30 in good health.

The CDR3 here is CASSGRDRGPYEQYF. The CDR3 coding sequence is TGTGCCAGCAGCGGCCGGGACAGGGGGCCCTACGAGCAGTACTTC. The gene calls are TRBV9 and TRBJ2-7; 12 bases map to TRBD1. The CDR3 loop spans 15 amino acids. V shed 3 bases, J shed 2 bases, and the junction held 3 bases outside the gene matches. Germline V gene lookup returns CDR1 SGDLS and CDR2 YYNGEE.